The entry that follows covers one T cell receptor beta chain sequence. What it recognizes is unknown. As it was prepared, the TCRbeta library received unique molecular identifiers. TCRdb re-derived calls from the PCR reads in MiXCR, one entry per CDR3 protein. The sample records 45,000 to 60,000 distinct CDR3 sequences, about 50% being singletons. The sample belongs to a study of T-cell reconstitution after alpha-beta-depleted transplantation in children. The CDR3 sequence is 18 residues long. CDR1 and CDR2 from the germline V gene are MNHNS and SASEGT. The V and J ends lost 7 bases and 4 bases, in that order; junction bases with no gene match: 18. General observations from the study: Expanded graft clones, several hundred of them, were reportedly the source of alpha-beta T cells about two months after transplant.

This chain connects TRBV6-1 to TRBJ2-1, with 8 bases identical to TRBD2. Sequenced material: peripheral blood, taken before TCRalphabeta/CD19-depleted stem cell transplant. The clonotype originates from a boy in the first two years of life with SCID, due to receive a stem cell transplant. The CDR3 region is CASTSAVGAGALYNEQFF. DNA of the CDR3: TGTGCCAGCACCTCCGCTGTAGGAGCGGGGGCACTATACAATGAGCAGTTCTTC.